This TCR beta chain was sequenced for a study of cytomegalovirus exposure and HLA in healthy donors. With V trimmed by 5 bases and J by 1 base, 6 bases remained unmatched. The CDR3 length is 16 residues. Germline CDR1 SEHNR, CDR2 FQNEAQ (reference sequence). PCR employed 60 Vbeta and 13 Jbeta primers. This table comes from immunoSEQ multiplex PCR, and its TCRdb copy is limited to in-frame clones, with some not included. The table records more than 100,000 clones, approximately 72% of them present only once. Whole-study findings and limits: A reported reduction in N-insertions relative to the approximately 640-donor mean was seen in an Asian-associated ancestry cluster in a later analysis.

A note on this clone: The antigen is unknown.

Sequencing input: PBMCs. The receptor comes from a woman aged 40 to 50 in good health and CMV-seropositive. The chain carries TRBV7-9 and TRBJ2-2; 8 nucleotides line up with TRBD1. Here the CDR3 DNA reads TGTGCCAGCAGCCCATCACAGGGGGAGAACACCGGGGAGCTGTTTTTT. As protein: CASSPSQGENTGELFF.